This T cell receptor beta chain derives from a study of blood T cell repertoires in COVID-19. Background on the study: The origin of the acute and convalescent COVID-19 samples was the United States, Italy and Spain. In each case, the material was cDNA or gDNA derived from T cells, B-cell-depleted T cells, or PBMCs.

Here immunoSEQ multiplex PCR was the method, and the copy in TCRdb shows in-frame clones only, minus some. The sample includes 200,000 to 300,000 clones, around 85% seen only once; the top ten take over 5.5%. There are 14 residues in the CDR3. V lost 6 bases to trimming and J lost 0 bases, with 11 bases between them. Germline V lookup: CDR1 MNHEY, CDR2 SVGAGI. The chain employs TRBV6-5 and TRBJ1-1; D gene uncertain. Material: peripheral blood. This clonotype was obtained from an older woman with active or convalescent COVID-19. The CDR3 bases are TGTGCCAGCAGATCGACTGGAATGAACACTGAAGCTTTCTTT. Translating it yields CASRSTGMNTEAFF.